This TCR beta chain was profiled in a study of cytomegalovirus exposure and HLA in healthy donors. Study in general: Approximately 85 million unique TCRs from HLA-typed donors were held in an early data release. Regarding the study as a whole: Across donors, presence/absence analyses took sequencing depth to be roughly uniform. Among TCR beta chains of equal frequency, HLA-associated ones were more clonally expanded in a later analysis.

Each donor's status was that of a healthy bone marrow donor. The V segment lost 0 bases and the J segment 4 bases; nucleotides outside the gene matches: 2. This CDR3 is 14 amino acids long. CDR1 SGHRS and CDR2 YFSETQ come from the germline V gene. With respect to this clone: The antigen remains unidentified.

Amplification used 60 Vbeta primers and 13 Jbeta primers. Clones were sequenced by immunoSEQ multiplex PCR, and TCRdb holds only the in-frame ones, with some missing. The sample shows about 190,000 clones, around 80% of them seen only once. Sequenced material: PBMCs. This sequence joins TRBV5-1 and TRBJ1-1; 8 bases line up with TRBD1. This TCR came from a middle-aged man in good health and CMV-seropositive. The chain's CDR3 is CASSLDRGGTEAFF. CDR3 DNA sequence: TGCGCCAGCAGCTTGGACAGGGGGGGCACTGAAGCTTTCTTT.